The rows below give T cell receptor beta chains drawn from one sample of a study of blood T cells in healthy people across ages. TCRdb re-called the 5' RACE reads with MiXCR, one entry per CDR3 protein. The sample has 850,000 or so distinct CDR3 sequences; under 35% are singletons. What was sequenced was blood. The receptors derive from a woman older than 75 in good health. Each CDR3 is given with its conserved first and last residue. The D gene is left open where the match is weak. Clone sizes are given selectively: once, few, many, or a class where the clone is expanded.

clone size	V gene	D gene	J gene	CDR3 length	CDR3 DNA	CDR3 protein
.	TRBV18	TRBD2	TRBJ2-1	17	TGTGCCAGCTCAGACGCAAGCGGGGCTAGCTCCTACAATGAGCAGTTCTTC	CASSDASGASSYNEQFF
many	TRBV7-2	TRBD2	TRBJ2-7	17	TGTGCCAGCAGCTTAGGACCTTCGGGGGGTTATGTCTACGAGCAGTACTTC	CASSLGPSGGYVYEQYF
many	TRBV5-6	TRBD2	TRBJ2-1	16	TGTGCCAGCAGCTTGGGAGTTAGCGGGGGCAGTTATGAGCAGTTCTTC	CASSLGVSGGSYEQFF
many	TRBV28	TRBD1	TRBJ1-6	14	TGTGCCAGCAGTCTACAGGGGGCGAATTCACCCCTCCACTTT	CASSLQGANSPLHF
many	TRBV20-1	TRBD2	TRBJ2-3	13	TGCAGTGCTCATAGCGGGGGCACAGATACGCAGTATTTT	CSAHSGGTDTQYF
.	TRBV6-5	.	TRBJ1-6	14	TGTGCCAGCACTTCCGACCGTAAGGTTTCACCCCTCCACTTT	CASTSDRKVSPLHF
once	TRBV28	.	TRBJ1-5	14	TGTGCCAGCATCCCCCTGGGTAGCAATCAGCCCCAGCATTTT	CASIPLGSNQPQHF
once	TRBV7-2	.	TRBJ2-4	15	TGTGCCAGCAGCCCGGGAGCCTCACAATGGGGGGAGCAGTACTTC	CASSPGASQWGEQYF
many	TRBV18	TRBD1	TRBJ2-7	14	TGTGCCAGCTCACAGGGACAGGGGTACCACGAGCAGTACTTC	CASSQGQGYHEQYF
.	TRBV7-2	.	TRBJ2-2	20	TGTGCCAGCAGCCCAAGGCGTAAAGTGGAGGGGGCCGTGAACACCGGGGAGCTGTTTTTT	CASSPRRKVEGAVNTGELFF
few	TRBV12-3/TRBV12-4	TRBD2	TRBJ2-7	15	TGTGCCTGCAGCACCGGGACTACGTATTACAATGAGCAGTACTTC	CACSTGTTYYNEQYF
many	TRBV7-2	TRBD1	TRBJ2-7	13	TGTGCCAGCAGCCGACAGGGGGCGATTGAGCAGTACTTC	CASSRQGAIEQYF
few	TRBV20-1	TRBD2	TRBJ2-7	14	TGCAGTGCAAAAAGCGGGGGGAGCTCCTACGAGCAGTACTTC	CSAKSGGSSYEQYF
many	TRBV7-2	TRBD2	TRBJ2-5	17	TGTGCCAGCAGCATCCCGGGACTAGCGGGGGACCCTGAGACCCAGTACTTC	CASSIPGLAGDPETQYF
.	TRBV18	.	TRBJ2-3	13	TGTGCCAGCTCACCAAGCCTCACAGATACGCAGTATTTT	CASSPSLTDTQYF
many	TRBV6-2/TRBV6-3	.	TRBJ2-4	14	TGTGCCAGCAGTCGATCGCAGGGGGGTGACATTCAGTACTTC	CASSRSQGGDIQYF
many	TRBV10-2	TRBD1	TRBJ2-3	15	TGCGCCAGCAGAGCAGGGGACAGGAGCACAGATACGCAGTATTTT	CASRAGDRSTDTQYF
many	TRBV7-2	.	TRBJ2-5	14	TGTGCCAGCAGCCCGGGCACCGCTGGGGAGACCCAGTACTTC	CASSPGTAGETQYF
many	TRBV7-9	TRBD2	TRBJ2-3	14	TGTGCCAGCAGCCAAGGACTAGCGGGAGATACGCAGTATTTT	CASSQGLAGDTQYF
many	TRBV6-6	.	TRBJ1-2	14	TGTGCCAGCCGTACAGGTGCCGCTAACTATGGCTACACCTTC	CASRTGAANYGYTF
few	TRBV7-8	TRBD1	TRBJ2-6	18	TGTGCCAGCAGCTTAGGGGGAGGGACAGGGGCTGGGGCCAACGTCCTGACTTTC	CASSLGGGTGAGANVLTF
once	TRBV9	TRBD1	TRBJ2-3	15	TGTGCCAGCAGCGGTGACAGGGGTAGAACAGATACGCAGTATTTT	CASSGDRGRTDTQYF